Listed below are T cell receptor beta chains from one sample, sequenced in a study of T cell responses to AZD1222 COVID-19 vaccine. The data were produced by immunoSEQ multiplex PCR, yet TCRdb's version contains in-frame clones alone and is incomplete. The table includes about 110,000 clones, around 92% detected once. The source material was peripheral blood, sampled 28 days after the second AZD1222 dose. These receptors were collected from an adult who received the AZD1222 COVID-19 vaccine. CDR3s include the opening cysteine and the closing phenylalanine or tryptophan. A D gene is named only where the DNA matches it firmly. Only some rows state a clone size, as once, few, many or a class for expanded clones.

CDR3 protein: CASSFTNTGELFF; CDR3 DNA: TGTGCCAGCTCATTTACGAACACCGGGGAGCTGTTTTTT; clone size: -; V gene: TRBV18; D gene: -; J gene: TRBJ2-2
CDR3 protein: CASSALPVGTAGNTIYF; CDR3 DNA: TGTGCCAGCAGTGCACTACCAGTAGGGACAGCTGGAAACACCATATATTTT; clone size: -; V gene: TRBV6-1; D gene: TRBD1; J gene: TRBJ1-3
CDR3 protein: CVTTPTGGPGRETQYF; CDR3 DNA: TGTGTCACCACCCCTACGGGGGGGCCGGGAAGAGAGACCCAGTACTTC; clone size: once; V gene: TRBV19; D gene: TRBD2; J gene: TRBJ2-5
CDR3 protein: CASSVDRFGANIQYF; CDR3 DNA: TGTGCCAGCAGTGTGGACAGGTTCGGAGCGAACATTCAGTACTTC; clone size: -; V gene: TRBV25-1; D gene: TRBD1; J gene: TRBJ2-4
CDR3 protein: CSVEDQWGNTEAFF; CDR3 DNA: TGCAGCGTTGAAGATCAGTGGGGGAACACTGAAGCTTTCTTT; clone size: -; V gene: TRBV29-1; D gene: -; J gene: TRBJ1-1
CDR3 protein: CASSEVRQGASDTQYF; CDR3 DNA: TGTGCCAGCAGCGAGGTTCGACAGGGGGCTTCAGATACGCAGTATTTT; clone size: -; V gene: TRBV9; D gene: TRBD1; J gene: TRBJ2-3
CDR3 protein: CATRRGVNTEAFF; CDR3 DNA: TGTGCCACACGGCGAGGGGTGAACACTGAAGCTTTCTTT; clone size: -; V gene: TRBV11-2; D gene: -; J gene: TRBJ1-1
CDR3 protein: CASLFSGSNEPQHF; CDR3 DNA: TGTGCCAGCCTATTCTCGGGATCAAATGAGCCCCAGCATTTT; clone size: -; V gene: TRBV6-5; D gene: -; J gene: TRBJ1-5
CDR3 protein: CASSLRGLLGELFF; CDR3 DNA: TGTGCCAGCAGTTTGAGGGGCCTTCTCGGGGAGCTGTTTTTT; clone size: -; V gene: TRBV27; D gene: -; J gene: TRBJ2-2
CDR3 protein: CASSRQGVNQPQHF; CDR3 DNA: TGTGCCAGCAGTCGACAGGGGGTTAATCAGCCCCAGCATTTT; clone size: once; V gene: TRBV28; D gene: TRBD1; J gene: TRBJ1-5
CDR3 protein: CASSQSYRSSYNEQFF; CDR3 DNA: TGCGCCAGCAGCCAATCGTACAGAAGCTCCTACAATGAGCAGTTCTTC; clone size: -; V gene: TRBV4-1; D gene: -; J gene: TRBJ2-1
CDR3 protein: CASTAGPGGVYEQYF; CDR3 DNA: TGTGCCAGTACGGCCGGGCCAGGGGGCGTCTACGAGCAGTACTTC; clone size: -; V gene: TRBV19; D gene: TRBD1; J gene: TRBJ2-7
CDR3 protein: CATSRDLRSGNTIYF; CDR3 DNA: TGTGCCACCAGCAGAGATCTCCGCTCTGGAAACACCATATATTTT; clone size: -; V gene: TRBV15; D gene: -; J gene: TRBJ1-3
CDR3 protein: CASSPPAKNIQYF; CDR3 DNA: TGTGCCAGCTCACCTCCGGCCAAAAACATTCAGTACTTC; clone size: -; V gene: TRBV18; D gene: -; J gene: TRBJ2-4
CDR3 protein: CAWSRDRVPPGTGELFF; CDR3 DNA: TGTGCCTGGAGTCGGGACAGAGTGCCCCCTGGCACCGGGGAGCTGTTTTTT; clone size: -; V gene: TRBV30; D gene: TRBD1; J gene: TRBJ2-2
CDR3 protein: CASSITGAGYEQYF; CDR3 DNA: TGTGCCAGTAGTATTACGGGGGCAGGCTACGAGCAGTACTTC; clone size: -; V gene: TRBV19; D gene: -; J gene: TRBJ2-7
CDR3 protein: CSVGTGRTEAFF; CDR3 DNA: TGCAGCGTCGGGACAGGGAGGACTGAAGCTTTCTTT; clone size: -; V gene: TRBV29-1; D gene: TRBD1; J gene: TRBJ1-1
CDR3 protein: CASKKTSGTYEQYF; CDR3 DNA: TGTGCCAGCAAAAAGACTAGCGGCACCTACGAGCAGTACTTC; clone size: -; V gene: TRBV6-5; D gene: TRBD2; J gene: TRBJ2-7
CDR3 protein: CASSLVGQGRNSPLHF; CDR3 DNA: TGTGCCAGCAGCTTGGTGGGACAGGGAAGGAATTCACCCCTCCACTTT; clone size: -; V gene: TRBV5-6; D gene: TRBD1; J gene: TRBJ1-6
CDR3 protein: CASSQTRTDTQYF; CDR3 DNA: TGTGCCAGCAGCCAAACTCGCACAGATACGCAGTATTTT; clone size: once; V gene: TRBV3-1/TRBV3-2; D gene: -; J gene: TRBJ2-3
CDR3 protein: CASSLEEEETQYF; CDR3 DNA: TGTGCCAGCAGCTTGGAGGAGGAAGAGACCCAGTACTTC; clone size: -; V gene: TRBV5-6; D gene: -; J gene: TRBJ2-5
CDR3 protein: CASSLGGGNSNQPQHF; CDR3 DNA: TGTGCCAGCAGCTTGGGAGGCGGAAACAGCAATCAGCCCCAGCATTTT; clone size: -; V gene: TRBV5-6; D gene: -; J gene: TRBJ1-5
CDR3 protein: CASSQLAGVGGEQYF; CDR3 DNA: TGTGCCAGCAGCCAGCTAGCGGGAGTCGGCGGCGAGCAGTACTTC; clone size: -; V gene: TRBV3-1/TRBV3-2; D gene: TRBD2; J gene: TRBJ2-7
CDR3 protein: CASSELPGYGTEAFF; CDR3 DNA: TGTGCCAGCAGTGAACTTCCCGGGTACGGCACTGAAGCTTTCTTT; clone size: -; V gene: TRBV2; D gene: -; J gene: TRBJ1-1
CDR3 protein: CASSLAAGTGNTIYF; CDR3 DNA: TGCGCCAGCAGCTTGGCGGCAGGGACTGGAAACACCATATATTTT; clone size: once; V gene: TRBV5-1; D gene: -; J gene: TRBJ1-3
CDR3 protein: CASSEMGSEQYF; CDR3 DNA: TGTGCCAGCAGTGAAATGGGGAGCGAGCAGTACTTC; clone size: -; V gene: TRBV2; D gene: -; J gene: TRBJ2-7
CDR3 protein: CSVGNRLRTNTGELFF; CDR3 DNA: TGCAGCGTTGGAAACAGACTACGAACGAACACCGGGGAGCTGTTTTTT; clone size: -; V gene: TRBV29-1; D gene: -; J gene: TRBJ2-2
CDR3 protein: CASSIVRGGQPQHF; CDR3 DNA: TGTGCCAGTAGTATAGTGAGGGGAGGTCAGCCCCAGCATTTT; clone size: -; V gene: TRBV19; D gene: -; J gene: TRBJ1-5
CDR3 protein: CASSKGATTEAFF; CDR3 DNA: TGCGCCAGCAGCAAGGGTGCAACCACTGAAGCTTTCTTT; clone size: -; V gene: TRBV5-1; D gene: -; J gene: TRBJ1-1
CDR3 protein: CASSLTGTGNQPQHF; CDR3 DNA: TGTGCCAGCAGCTTAACCGGGACAGGGAATCAGCCCCAGCATTTT; clone size: -; V gene: TRBV7-2; D gene: TRBD1; J gene: TRBJ1-5
CDR3 protein: CASSLTGPFGNQPQHF; CDR3 DNA: TGCGCCAGCAGCCTAACCGGACCCTTCGGCAATCAGCCCCAGCATTTT; clone size: -; V gene: TRBV4-1; D gene: -; J gene: TRBJ1-5
CDR3 protein: CASTALGSNQPQHF; CDR3 DNA: TGTGCCAGCACCGCATTGGGTAGCAATCAGCCCCAGCATTTT; clone size: -; V gene: TRBV6-5; D gene: -; J gene: TRBJ1-5
CDR3 protein: CASSFTGSYNEQFF; CDR3 DNA: TGTGCCAGCAGCTTCACAGGGAGCTACAATGAGCAGTTCTTC; clone size: -; V gene: TRBV5-5; D gene: -; J gene: TRBJ2-1
CDR3 protein: CASSQNIGSSYYGYTF; CDR3 DNA: TGCGCCAGCAGCCAAAATATCGGGAGCTCCTACTATGGCTACACCTTC; clone size: -; V gene: TRBV4-1; D gene: -; J gene: TRBJ1-2
CDR3 protein: CASSGETQYF; CDR3 DNA: TGCGCCAGCAGTGGGGAGACCCAGTACTTC; clone size: -; V gene: TRBV5-1; D gene: -; J gene: TRBJ2-5
CDR3 protein: CASSQAGRRENTIYF; CDR3 DNA: TGTGCCAGCAGCCAAGCGGGACGCAGGGAGAACACCATATATTTT; clone size: -; V gene: TRBV14; D gene: -; J gene: TRBJ1-3
CDR3 protein: CSASSGRGTQYF; CDR3 DNA: TGCAGTGCAAGTAGCGGGAGGGGGACCCAGTACTTC; clone size: -; V gene: TRBV20-1; D gene: TRBD2; J gene: TRBJ2-5
CDR3 protein: CASSTGQGGTYEQYF; CDR3 DNA: TGTGCCAGCAGTACAGGACAGGGGGGCACCTACGAGCAGTACTTC; clone size: -; V gene: TRBV9; D gene: TRBD1; J gene: TRBJ2-7
CDR3 protein: CASSAEQGLSGYTF; CDR3 DNA: TGTGCCAGCAGCGCAGAACAGGGGTTGAGTGGCTACACCTTC; clone size: once; V gene: TRBV9; D gene: TRBD1; J gene: TRBJ1-2
CDR3 protein: CASRDGTYEQYF; CDR3 DNA: TGTGCCAGCAGGGACGGAACCTACGAGCAGTACTTC; clone size: -; V gene: TRBV28; D gene: -; J gene: TRBJ2-7
CDR3 protein: CASSIADRGTEAFF; CDR3 DNA: TGTGCCAGTAGTATCGCAGACAGAGGCACTGAAGCTTTCTTT; clone size: once; V gene: TRBV19; D gene: -; J gene: TRBJ1-1
CDR3 protein: CASSLGRSYEQYF; CDR3 DNA: TGCGCCAGCAGCTTGGGACGGAGCTACGAGCAGTACTTC; clone size: -; V gene: TRBV5-1; D gene: -; J gene: TRBJ2-7
CDR3 protein: CASQASREGSYEQYF; CDR3 DNA: TGTGCCAGCCAAGCGTCTCGAGAGGGCTCCTACGAGCAGTACTTC; clone size: -; V gene: TRBV6-5; D gene: -; J gene: TRBJ2-7
CDR3 protein: CASSSTPSYEQYF; CDR3 DNA: TGTGCCAGCAGCTCGACACCCTCCTACGAGCAGTACTTC; clone size: -; V gene: TRBV5-6; D gene: -; J gene: TRBJ2-7
CDR3 protein: CAWSQSGNTIYF; CDR3 DNA: TGTGCCTGGAGTCAGTCTGGAAACACCATATATTTT; clone size: -; V gene: TRBV30; D gene: -; J gene: TRBJ1-3
CDR3 protein: CAWSVRDRFHYEQYF; CDR3 DNA: TGTGCCTGGAGTGTAAGGGACAGGTTTCACTACGAGCAGTACTTC; clone size: -; V gene: TRBV30; D gene: TRBD1; J gene: TRBJ2-7